This T cell receptor (beta chain) was identified during a study of cytomegalovirus exposure and HLA in healthy donors. Whole-study context: Findings of an earlier analysis included roughly 110 million unique TCR beta sequences from some 190 million T cells. Among 350 to 500 genotyped donors, around 82% fell in the Caucasian-associated ancestry cluster.

The study's findings and limits: It is likely that the observed cluster of highly shared sequence variants was a sequencing artifact. As confirmed in vitro, a few CMV-associated chains were specific for CMV antigens.

As concerns this clone: Antigen: not known.

The CDR3 has 15 amino acids. Trimming took off 2 bases at V and 4 bases at J, with 11 bases between the two ends. The V gene's germline CDR1 is LGHNA and CDR2 YSLEER. The PCR used 60 Vbeta and 13 Jbeta primers. Clones were read by immunoSEQ multiplex PCR, and TCRdb kept only the in-frame ones, dropping some. The table shows approximately 100,000 clones, with roughly 81% occurring only once. The chain links TRBV4-3 to TRBJ1-4, with a tentative D call TRBD1 (5 bases). Sequenced sample: PBMCs. This sequence originates from a man aged 40-49 years in good health and CMV-seronegative. CDR3 loop: CASSQTAGINEKLFF. The CDR3 DNA sequence: TGCGCCAGCAGCCAAACGGCAGGGATTAATGAAAAACTGTTTTTT.